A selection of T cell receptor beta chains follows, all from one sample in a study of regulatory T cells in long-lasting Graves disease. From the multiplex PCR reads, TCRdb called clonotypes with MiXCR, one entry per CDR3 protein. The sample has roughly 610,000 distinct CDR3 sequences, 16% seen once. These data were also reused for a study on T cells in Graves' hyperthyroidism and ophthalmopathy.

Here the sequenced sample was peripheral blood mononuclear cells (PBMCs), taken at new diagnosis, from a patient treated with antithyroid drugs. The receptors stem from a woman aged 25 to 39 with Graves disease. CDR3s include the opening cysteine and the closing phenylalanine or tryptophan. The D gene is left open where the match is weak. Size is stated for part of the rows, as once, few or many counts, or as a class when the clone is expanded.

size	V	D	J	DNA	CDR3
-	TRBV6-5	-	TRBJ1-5	TGTGCCAGCAGTTACTCGAGACGTGCCATTCAGCCCCAGCATTTT	CASSYSRRAIQPQHF
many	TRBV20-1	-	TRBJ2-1	TGCAGTGCTAGAGCCGCCGTGAGCGCGGGAGAGCAGTTCTTC	CSARAAVSAGEQFF
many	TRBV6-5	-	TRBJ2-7	TGTGCCAGCAGTTACCAGGGTCGAGCCTACGAGCAGTACTTC	CASSYQGRAYEQYF
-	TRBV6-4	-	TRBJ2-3	TGTGCCAGCAGTGCCAACCCGGAGTCAGATACGCAGTATTTT	CASSANPESDTQYF
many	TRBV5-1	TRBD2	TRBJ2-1	TGCGCCAGCAGCCTGACCGGGACTAGCGGGTACCATGAGCAGTTCTTC	CASSLTGTSGYHEQFF
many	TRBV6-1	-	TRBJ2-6	TGTGCCAGCAGTGAACTCTCGGGGATTGGGGCCAACGTCCTGACTTTC	CASSELSGIGANVLTF
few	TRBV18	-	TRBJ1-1	TGTGCCAGCTCACCTTACCGGAACACTGAAGCTTTCTTT	CASSPYRNTEAFF
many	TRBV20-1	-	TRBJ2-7	TGCAGTGCTGGGTCTAGCCCTCCTCTACACTTC	CSAGSSPPLHF
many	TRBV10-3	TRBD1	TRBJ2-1	TGTGCCATCAGTGACGCCCGGACAGGGTCAATCAATGAGCAGTTCTTC	CAISDARTGSINEQFF
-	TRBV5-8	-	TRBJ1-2	TGTGCCAGCAGCTTCTGGCCGGCATCCTATGGCTACACCTTC	CASSFWPASYGYTF
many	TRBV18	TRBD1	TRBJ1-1	TGTGCCAGCTCAATCCGGACAGGGAACACTGAAGCTTTCTTT	CASSIRTGNTEAFF
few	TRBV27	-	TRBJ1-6	TGTGCCAGCAGGCTCGGACGGCTAGGGGTGGAGAATTCACCCCTCCACTTT	CASRLGRLGVENSPLHF
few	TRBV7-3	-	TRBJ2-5	TGTGCCAGCAGCTTATCCAAGGAAGAGACCCAGTACTTC	CASSLSKEETQYF
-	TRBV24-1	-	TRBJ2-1	TGTGCCACCAGTGATTTTCGAGCGGACTCCTACAATGAGCAGTTCTTC	CATSDFRADSYNEQFF
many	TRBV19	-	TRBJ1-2	TGTGCCAGTAGCCGGGGAGGGGTCGGATATGGCTACACCTTC	CASSRGGVGYGYTF
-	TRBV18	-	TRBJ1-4	TGTGCCAGCTCACCACTCGGGACACTTGCAACTAATGAAAAACTGTTTTTT	CASSPLGTLATNEKLFF